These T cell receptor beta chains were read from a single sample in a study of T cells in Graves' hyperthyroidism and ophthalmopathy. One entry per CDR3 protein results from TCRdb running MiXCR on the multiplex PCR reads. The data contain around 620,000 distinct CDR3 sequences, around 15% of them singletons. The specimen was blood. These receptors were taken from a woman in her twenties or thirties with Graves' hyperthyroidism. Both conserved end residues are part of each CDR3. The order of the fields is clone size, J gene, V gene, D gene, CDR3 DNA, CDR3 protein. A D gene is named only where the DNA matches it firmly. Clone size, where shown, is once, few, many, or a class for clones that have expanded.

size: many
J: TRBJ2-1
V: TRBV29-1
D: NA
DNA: TGCAGCGTTGAAGTGGGTTGGGGCGACAATGAGCAGTTCTTC
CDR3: CSVEVGWGDNEQFF

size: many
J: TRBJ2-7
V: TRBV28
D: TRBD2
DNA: TGTGCCAGCAGTTTAAACGTAGCGGGAGGGCGCGAGCAGTACTTC
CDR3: CASSLNVAGGREQYF

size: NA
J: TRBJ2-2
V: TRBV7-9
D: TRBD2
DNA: TGTGCCAGCACCCCATACCGGGGACTAGCGGGAGATATGAACACCGGGGAGCTGTTTTTT
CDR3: CASTPYRGLAGDMNTGELFF

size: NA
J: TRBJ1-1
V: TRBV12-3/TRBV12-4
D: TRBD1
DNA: TGTGCCAGCAGTCCCCACAGGACAGGGAACACTGAAGCTTTCTTT
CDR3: CASSPHRTGNTEAFF

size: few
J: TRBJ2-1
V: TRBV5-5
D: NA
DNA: TGTGCCAGCAGCCGACGGGACCGCCAGAGCTCCTACAATGAGCAGTTCTTC
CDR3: CASSRRDRQSSYNEQFF

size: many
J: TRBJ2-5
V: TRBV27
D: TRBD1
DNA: TGTGCCAGCAGTCCCTTAGACAGGGTAGAAGAGACCCAGTACTTC
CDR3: CASSPLDRVEETQYF

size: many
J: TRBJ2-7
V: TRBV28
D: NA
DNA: TGTGCCAGCACCTATAGGCGTTTCAACTACGAGCAGTACTTC
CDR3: CASTYRRFNYEQYF

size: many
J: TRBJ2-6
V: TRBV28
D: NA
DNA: TGTGCCAGCAGGCGAGGTCTGGCTGGGGCCAACGTCCTGACTTTC
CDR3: CASRRGLAGANVLTF

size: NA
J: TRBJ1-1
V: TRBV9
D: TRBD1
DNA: TGTGCCAGCAGCGTAGGCCCGACAGGGTCTGAAGCTTTCTTT
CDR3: CASSVGPTGSEAFF

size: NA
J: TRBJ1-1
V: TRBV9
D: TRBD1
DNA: TGTGCCAGCAGCGTAGGAGTTTTTCGAGGGGGCGGCAGCTTAAACACTGAAGCTTTCTTT
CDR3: CASSVGVFRGGGSLNTEAFF

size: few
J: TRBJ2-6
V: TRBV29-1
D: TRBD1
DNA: TGCAGCACCGACAGGGTCCCCTTTGGGGCCAACGTCCTGACTTTC
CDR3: CSTDRVPFGANVLTF